This TCR beta chain was sequenced in a study of identical twins. Using its own MiXCR run on the 5' RACE reads, TCRdb lists one record per CDR3 protein. This repertoire shows about 550,000 distinct CDR3 sequences, more than 20% found once; its top ten account for roughly 0.5%. CDR3 length: 15 residues. CDR1 and CDR2 from the germline V gene are SGHKS and YYEKEE (reference sequence). The ends lost 0 bases at V and 3 bases at J; junction bases unmatched: 2. The same sample was also used in a study of yellow fever vaccine responses in identical twins.

Sequencing was done on a sample of CD4+ T cells sorted from blood. This chain connects TRBV5-5 to TRBJ1-4, with 7 bases identical to TRBD1. The sequence was obtained from a woman under 30 in good health. This CDR3 reads CASSLAGTANEKLFF. CDR3 bases: TGTGCCAGCAGCTTGGCCGGGACAGCTAATGAAAAACTGTTTTTT.